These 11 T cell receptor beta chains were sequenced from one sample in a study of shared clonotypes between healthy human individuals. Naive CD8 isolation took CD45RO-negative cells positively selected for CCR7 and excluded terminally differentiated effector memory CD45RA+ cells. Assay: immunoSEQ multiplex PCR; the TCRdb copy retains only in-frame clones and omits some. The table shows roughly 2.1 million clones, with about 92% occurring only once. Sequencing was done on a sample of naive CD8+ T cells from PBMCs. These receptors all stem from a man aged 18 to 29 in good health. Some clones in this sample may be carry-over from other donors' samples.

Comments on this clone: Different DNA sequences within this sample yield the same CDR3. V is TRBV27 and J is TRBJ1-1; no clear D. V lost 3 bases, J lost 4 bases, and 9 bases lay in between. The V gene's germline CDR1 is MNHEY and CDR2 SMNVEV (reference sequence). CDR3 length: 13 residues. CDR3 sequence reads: CASSFLGSTEAFF. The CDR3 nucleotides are TGTGCCAGCAGTTTTTTGGGAAGCACTGAAGCTTTCTTT.

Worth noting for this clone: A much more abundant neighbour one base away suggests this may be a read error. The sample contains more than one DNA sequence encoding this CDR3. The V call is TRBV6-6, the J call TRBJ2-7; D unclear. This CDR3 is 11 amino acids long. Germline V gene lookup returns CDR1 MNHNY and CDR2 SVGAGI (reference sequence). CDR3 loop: CASSYSNEQYF. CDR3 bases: TGTGCCAGCAGTTACTCCAACGAGCAGTACTTC.

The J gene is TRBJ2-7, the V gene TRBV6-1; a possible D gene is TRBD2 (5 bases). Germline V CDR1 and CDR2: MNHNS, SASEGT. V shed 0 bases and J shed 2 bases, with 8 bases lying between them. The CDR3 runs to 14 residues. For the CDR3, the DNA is TGTGCCAGCAGTGAAGCGGGAGCCACCTACGAGCAGTACTTC. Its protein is CASSEAGATYEQYF.

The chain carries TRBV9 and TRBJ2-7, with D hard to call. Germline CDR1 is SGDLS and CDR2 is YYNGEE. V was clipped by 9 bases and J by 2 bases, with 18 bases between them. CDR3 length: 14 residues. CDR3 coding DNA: TGTGCCACATCCGTCCCAGACGCGGCCTACGAGCAGTACTTC. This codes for CATSVPDAAYEQYF. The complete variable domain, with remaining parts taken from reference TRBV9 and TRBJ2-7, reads DSGVTQTPKHLITATGQRVTLRCSPRSGDLSVYWYQQSLDQGLQFLIQYYNGEERAKGNILERFSAQQFPDLHSELNLSSLELGDSALYFCATSVPDAAYEQYFGPGTRLTVT.

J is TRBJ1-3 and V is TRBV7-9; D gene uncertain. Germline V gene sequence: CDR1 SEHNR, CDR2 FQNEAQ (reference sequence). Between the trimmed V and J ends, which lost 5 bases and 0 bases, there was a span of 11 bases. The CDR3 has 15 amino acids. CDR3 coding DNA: TGTGCCAGCAGCCCCCCCTGGGGCTCTGGAAACACCATATATTTT. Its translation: CASSPPWGSGNTIYF. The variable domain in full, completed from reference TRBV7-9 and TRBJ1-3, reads DTGVSQNPRHKITKRGQNVTFRCDPISEHNRLYWYRQTLGQGPEFLTYFQNEAQLEKSRLLSDRFSAERPKGSFSTLEIQRTEQGDSAMYLCASSPPWGSGNTIYFGEGSWLTVV.

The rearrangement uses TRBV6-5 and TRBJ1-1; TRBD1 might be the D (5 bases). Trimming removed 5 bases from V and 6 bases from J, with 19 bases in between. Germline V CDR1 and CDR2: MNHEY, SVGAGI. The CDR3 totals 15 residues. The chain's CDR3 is CASSMRLPGGPEAFF. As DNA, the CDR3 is TGTGCCAGCAGTATGAGACTCCCCGGGGGTCCTGAAGCTTTCTTT.

The CDR3 is CASSTLASGNNEQFF. The CDR3 DNA is TGTGCCAGCAGTACCCTGGCTAGCGGGAACAATGAGCAGTTCTTC. The chain joins TRBV27 to TRBJ2-1; 9 nucleotides agree with TRBD2. CDR3 length: 15 amino acids. Germline V CDR1 and CDR2: MNHEY, SMNVEV (reference sequence). Trimming took 5 bases from V and 5 from J; bases not matched to a gene: 7.

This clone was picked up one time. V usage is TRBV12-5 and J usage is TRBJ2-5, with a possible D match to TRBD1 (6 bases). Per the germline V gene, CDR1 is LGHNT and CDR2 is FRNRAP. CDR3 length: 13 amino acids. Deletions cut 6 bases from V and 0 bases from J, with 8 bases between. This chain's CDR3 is CASGRQDQETQYF. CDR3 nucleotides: TGTGCTAGTGGCAGACAGGACCAAGAGACCCAGTACTTC.

CDR3 amino acids: CASSYSVEQYF. CDR3 sequence (DNA): TGTGCCAGCAGTTACTCTGTCGAGCAGTACTTC. This chain uses TRBV6-5 with TRBJ2-7; D is unresolved. The CDR3 has 11 residues. Trimming left V 0 bases short and J 6 bases short, with 3 bases between. Per germline, CDR1 MNHEY and CDR2 SVGAGI.

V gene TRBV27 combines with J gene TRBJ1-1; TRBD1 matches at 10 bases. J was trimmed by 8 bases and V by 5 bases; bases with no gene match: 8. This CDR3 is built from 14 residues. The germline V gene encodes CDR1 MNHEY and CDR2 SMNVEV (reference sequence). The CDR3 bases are TGTGCCAGCAGTCTGACAGGGGGCGCGTCCGAAGCTTTCTTT. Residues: CASSLTGGASEAFF.

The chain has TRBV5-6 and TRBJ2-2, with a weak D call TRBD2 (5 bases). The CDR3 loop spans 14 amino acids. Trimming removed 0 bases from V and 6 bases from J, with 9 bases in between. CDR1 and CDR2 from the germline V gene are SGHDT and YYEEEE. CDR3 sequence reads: CASSLVRVAGELFF. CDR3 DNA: TGTGCCAGCAGCTTGGTGAGGGTCGCCGGGGAGCTGTTTTTT.